The rows below give T cell receptor beta chains drawn from one sample of a study of control samples from healthy donors and cancer patients. Profiled with immunoSEQ multiplex PCR; TCRdb holds only in-frame clones, not every one. The table records 150,000 to 200,000 clones, about 90% of them present only once. The sample comprised blood. All receptors derive from a woman aged 25 to 39 in good health. Both conserved end residues are part of each CDR3. D genes are given only for firm matches. Rows give clone size only sometimes, using once, few, many, or a class for an expanded clone.

>NA|TRBJ2-2|TRBV11-3|NA
CASSLVFGGPKGELFF
TGTGCCAGCAGCTTAGTTTTCGGGGGGCCGAAAGGGGAGCTGTTTTTT
>NA|TRBJ1-6|TRBV28|TRBD1
CATLEDRENSPLHF
TGTGCCACCCTCGAGGACAGGGAAAATTCACCCCTCCACTTT
>NA|TRBJ2-4|TRBV9|TRBD2
CASSATGTSKNIQYF
TGTGCCAGCAGCGCCACCGGGACTAGCAAAAACATTCAGTACTTC
>NA|TRBJ1-2|TRBV12-3/TRBV12-4|NA
CASSPGPGGYTF
TGTGCCAGCAGCCCGGGGCCGGGTGGCTACACCTTC
>NA|TRBJ1-3|TRBV6-1|NA
CASSEQVGVSGNTIYF
TGTGCCAGCAGTGAACAAGTCGGAGTTTCTGGAAACACCATATATTTT
>once|TRBJ2-5|TRBV1|NA
CTSDGPGTGTEETQYF
TGCACCAGCGACGGACCCGGGACAGGGACAGAAGAGACCCAGTACTTC
>NA|TRBJ2-2|TRBV11-2|NA
CASSLDQSTAGELFF
TGTGCCAGCAGCTTAGATCAGTCTACCGCCGGGGAGCTGTTTTTT
>NA|TRBJ1-2|TRBV19|TRBD1
CASSLGQVIVGYTF
TGTGCCAGTAGCCTAGGACAGGTTATCGTCGGCTACACCTTC
>NA|TRBJ2-5|TRBV20-1|NA
CSASPSQETQYF
TGCAGTGCTAGTCCATCCCAAGAGACCCAGTACTTC
>NA|TRBJ1-3|TRBV7-9|NA
CASSHLQAGNTIYF
TGTGCCAGCAGCCATCTCCAGGCTGGAAACACCATATATTTT
>NA|TRBJ2-1|TRBV5-5|NA
CASSLDPSYNEQFF
TGTGCCAGCAGCTTGGATCCCTCCTACAATGAGCAGTTCTTC
>NA|TRBJ2-3|TRBV5-1|NA
CASLDTGDTQYF
TGCGCCTCCCTGGACACGGGTGATACGCAGTATTTT
>NA|TRBJ2-5|TRBV5-1|NA
CASSLAGGETQYF
TGCGCCAGCAGCTTGGCTGGGGGAGAGACCCAGTACTTC
>NA|TRBJ1-2|TRBV30|NA
CAWSGGGREDYGYTF
TGTGCCTGGAGTGGTGGGGGGCGGGAAGACTATGGCTACACCTTC
>NA|TRBJ2-3|TRBV5-1|TRBD1
CASRPGQGTDTQYF
TGCGCCAGTCGGCCGGGACAGGGCACAGATACGCAGTATTTT
>NA|TRBJ2-3|TRBV21-1|NA
CASSKAGLAGGPGTDTQYF
TGTGCCAGCAGCAAAGCCGGACTAGCGGGGGGGCCCGGGACAGATACGCAGTATTTT
>once|TRBJ2-3|TRBV6-5|NA
CASTETGLGTQYF
TGTGCCAGCACAGAAACGGGTTTAGGTACGCAGTATTTT
>NA|TRBJ2-1|TRBV24-1|NA
CATSDAGWNEQFF
TGTGCCACCAGTGATGCCGGGTGGAATGAGCAGTTCTTC
>NA|TRBJ2-5|TRBV2|NA
CASSFGTQYF
TGTGCCAGCAGTTTCGGGACCCAGTACTTC
>NA|TRBJ2-6|TRBV9|TRBD1
CASSGPGTGGFSGANVLTF
TGTGCCAGCAGCGGGCCCGGGACAGGGGGATTCTCAGGGGCCAACGTCCTGACTTTC
>NA|TRBJ2-2|TRBV5-1|NA
CASSFDSTGELFF
TGCGCCAGCAGCTTTGACAGCACCGGGGAGCTGTTTTTT
>once|TRBJ1-5|TRBV12-3/TRBV12-4|TRBD1
CASSQDRGQPQHF
TGTGCCAGCAGCCAGGACAGGGGTCAGCCCCAGCATTTT
>NA|TRBJ2-7|TRBV29-1|TRBD1
CSVKVGTGSYEQYF
TGCAGCGTTAAAGTCGGGACAGGGTCCTACGAGCAGTACTTC
>NA|TRBJ1-2|TRBV12-3/TRBV12-4|NA
CASSPAGSYGYTF
TGTGCCAGCAGTCCCGCCGGGTCCTATGGCTACACCTTC
>NA|TRBJ2-2|TRBV19|NA
CASSIDLPRRLANTGELFF
TGTGCCAGTAGTATAGACCTCCCTCGGAGACTAGCGAACACCGGGGAGCTGTTTTTT
>NA|TRBJ2-7|TRBV13|NA
CATTPPGYPGEQYF
TGTGCCACCACCCCCCCGGGGTACCCAGGCGAGCAGTACTTC
>NA|TRBJ1-4|TRBV25-1|NA
CASSESRTSGEKLFF
TGTGCCAGCAGTGAATCCAGAACCTCCGGCGAAAAACTGTTTTTT
>few|TRBJ2-1|TRBV5-1|TRBD2
CASRVLAGDYNEQFF
TGCGCCAGTAGGGTGCTAGCGGGGGACTACAATGAGCAGTTCTTC
>NA|TRBJ2-4|TRBV27|NA
CASGRIAKNIQYF
TGTGCCAGCGGCAGGATAGCCAAAAACATTCAGTACTTC
>NA|TRBJ2-5|TRBV2|NA
CASSGSPRAVIQETQYF
TGTGCCAGCAGTGGATCCCCCCGGGCCGTCATCCAAGAGACCCAGTACTTC
>NA|TRBJ2-2|TRBV2|NA
CAIRGEERTGELFF
TGTGCCATCAGGGGCGAAGAACGCACCGGGGAGCTGTTTTTT
>once|TRBJ1-1|TRBV12-3/TRBV12-4|NA
CASKIGAEAFF
TGTGCCAGCAAGATAGGGGCTGAAGCTTTCTTT
>NA|TRBJ2-1|TRBV24-1|TRBD1
CATSAGQGISEQFF
TGTGCCACCAGTGCGGGACAGGGTATTAGTGAGCAGTTCTTC
>NA|TRBJ2-7|TRBV27|TRBD1
CASSLSGTGREQYF
TGTGCCAGCAGTTTATCAGGGACAGGGAGGGAGCAGTACTTC
>NA|TRBJ2-1|TRBV15|TRBD2
CATSRALAGGGNEQFF
TGTGCCACCAGCAGAGCTCTAGCGGGAGGAGGCAATGAGCAGTTCTTC
>NA|TRBJ2-7|TRBV6-5|TRBD2
CASRPHSGSFDEQYF
TGTGCCAGCAGGCCCCATAGCGGGAGTTTCGACGAGCAGTACTTC
>NA|TRBJ1-5|TRBV2|TRBD1
CASSGTGAEWPQHF
TGTGCCAGCAGCGGGACAGGGGCCGAATGGCCCCAGCATTTT
>NA|TRBJ2-5|TRBV27|TRBD2
CASSLGGAETQYF
TGTGCCAGCAGTTTGGGAGGGGCGGAGACCCAGTACTTC
>NA|TRBJ2-1|TRBV6-5|TRBD1
CASSPPGTGHNEQFF
TGTGCCAGCAGTCCCCCCGGGACAGGGCACAATGAGCAGTTCTTC
>NA|TRBJ1-2|TRBV28|NA
CASSSPDVGGYTF
TGTGCCAGCAGTTCTCCCGACGTGGGTGGCTACACCTTC
>NA|TRBJ2-2|TRBV28|NA
CASRRPLDRNTGELFF
TGTGCCAGCAGACGACCTTTAGACAGGAACACCGGGGAGCTGTTTTTT
>NA|TRBJ2-7|TRBV14|NA
CASSQDRGAYEQYF
TGTGCCAGCAGCCAAGACAGGGGAGCCTACGAGCAGTACTTC
>NA|TRBJ1-6|TRBV5-1|TRBD1
CASSRNPRDRGNSPLHF
TGCGCCAGCAGCAGAAACCCGCGCGACAGGGGCAATTCACCCCTCCACTTT